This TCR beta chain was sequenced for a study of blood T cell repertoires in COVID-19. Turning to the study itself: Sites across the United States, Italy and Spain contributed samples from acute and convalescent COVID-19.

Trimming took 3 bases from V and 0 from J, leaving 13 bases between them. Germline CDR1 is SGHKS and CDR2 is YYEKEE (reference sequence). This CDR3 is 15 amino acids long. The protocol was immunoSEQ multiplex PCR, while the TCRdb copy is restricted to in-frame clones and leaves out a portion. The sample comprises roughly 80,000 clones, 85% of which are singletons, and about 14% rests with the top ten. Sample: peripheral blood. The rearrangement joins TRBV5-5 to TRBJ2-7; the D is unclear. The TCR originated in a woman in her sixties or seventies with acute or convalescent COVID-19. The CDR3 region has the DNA TGTGCCAGCAGCTCGCAACATGTAAGCTCCTACGAGCAGTACGTC. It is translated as CASSSQHVSSYEQYV.